Listed here is a single T cell receptor (beta chain). Clones were sequenced by immunoSEQ multiplex PCR, and TCRdb holds only the in-frame ones, with some missing. The table includes over 300,000 clones, about 80% detected once. Treatment described: around 19 received Ad26.COV2.S at low or high dose, single or two shots; 5 received placebo; per-sample allocation not given. Samples analyzed were those drawn on day 63 after the first vaccine or placebo injection. These data originate in a study of Ad26.COV2.S vaccination and SARS-CoV-2 variants. On the study more broadly: Participant was drawn from the COV1001 Ad26.COV2.S trial arm.

This receptor was obtained from a person between 18 and 60 years old who received the Ad26.COV2.S COVID-19 vaccine or a placebo. The material was peripheral blood, obtained in a trial of Ad26.COV2.S vaccine versus placebo.

CDR3 amino acids: CAISETGVNTGELFF. The CDR3 bases are TGTGCCATCAGTGAAACAGGGGTAAACACCGGGGAGCTGTTTTTT. This sequence joins TRBV10-3 and TRBJ2-2, with TRBD1 matching 7 bases. The CDR3 runs 15 residues. Looked up from germline, CDR1 is ENHRY and CDR2 is SYGVKD. Germline trimming cut 3 bases from V and 2 bases from J; bases unmatched to any gene: 3.